This T cell receptor (beta chain) came from a study of CD8+CD57+ T cells in acquired aplastic anemia. CDR3 and TCR beta VDJ profiling relied on genomic DNA as the template. Via MiXCR, TCRdb re-called the reads, giving one row per CDR3 protein. The table records about 58,000 distinct CDR3 sequences, around 50% of them present only once. The V gene's germline CDR1 is SQVTM and CDR2 ANQGSEA. V shed 4 bases and J shed 3 bases, with 12 bases lying between them. The CDR3 runs 13 residues. Selection for sequencing was limited to patients who had shown CD8+CD57+ cell expansion by flow cytometry. About this clonotype itself: Its target is unknown.

The study, taken as a whole, reports: The CD8+ Simpson's diversity of patients and controls was not significantly different.

The sequenced sample consisted of sorted CD4+, CD8+, or CD8+CD57+ T cells (not recorded which) from PBMCs. The receptor's source is a human donor with aplastic anemia. This chain connects TRBV29-1 to TRBJ2-5; tentative D call: TRBD1 (6 bases). CDR3 coding DNA: TGCAGCGTTGGGGTGGGACATAAAGAGACCCAGTACTTC. Protein sequence: CSVGVGHKETQYF.